Listed here is a single T cell receptor beta chain. This entry belongs to a study of blood T cell repertoires in COVID-19. For the study at large: Samples taken during acute and convalescent COVID-19 were collected in the United States, Italy and Spain. The analysed material was cDNA or gDNA that came from T cells, B-cell-depleted T cells, or PBMCs.

This study enrolled people aged about 18 to 90 from around 26 US geographic areas. Each participant's cohort was designated according to participant-reported clinical history. Some clones are missing from TCRdb's copy, which holds only in-frame ones; the method was immunoSEQ multiplex PCR. The table lists 200,000 to 300,000 clones, approximately 86% of them singletons. This CDR3 contains 13 residues. Germline loops: CDR1 WNHNN, CDR2 SYGVQD (reference sequence). V was trimmed by 10 bases and J by 7 bases, leaving 16 bases between them. This clonotype was sampled from a young woman with acute COVID-19. The sequenced sample was PBMCs or T cells enriched from blood (not recorded which). This chain connects TRBV10-1 to TRBJ1-4, with D possibly TRBD1 on 5 matching bases. The CDR3: CATQQALGEKLFF. CDR3 in DNA: TGCGCCACTCAACAGGCACTGGGTGAAAAACTGTTTTTT.